Below, one T cell receptor beta chain is given with its context. Its antigen is currently unknown. This CDR3 is 16 amino acids long. Germline-derived CDR1 and CDR2 are SGHKS and YYEKEE (reference sequence). This sample stems from a study of monozygotic twins with inflammatory bowel disease. Study-level results: Especially with disease activity, IBD patients shared fewer clonotypes with others than healthy twins did.

Template switching appended UMIs that held a 6-nucleotide sample barcode. After re-calling the 5' RACE reads, TCRdb lists one entry per CDR3 protein, DNA absent. This sample contains about 160,000 distinct CDR3 sequences. The chain joins TRBV5-5 to TRBJ1-5; the TCRdb D gene call, TRBD1, has no DNA to confirm it. Material: blood. The TCR originated in a human donor with ulcerative colitis or Crohn's disease, or a healthy co-twin of an affected twin (not recorded which). The CDR3 sequence: CASSLVGQGAYQPQHF.